This T cell receptor (beta chain) derives from a study of T cell repertoires in cytomegalovirus infection. About the study: In public TCR beta signatures, there were indications of both CMV infection and matching HLA type. Study conclusions and caveats: In two of eight donors, the top clonotype was HLA-C-restricted CMV-specific.

One entry per CDR3 protein, called by TCRdb with MiXCR from the reads. Of a few hundred thousand distinct CDR3 sequences in the sample, approximately 40% were seen once. The J segment lost 6 bases and the V segment lost 5 bases, leaving 9 bases of the junction unmatched. This CDR3 has 15 residues. Germline lookup yields CDR1 MNHNY and CDR2 SVGAGI (reference sequence). On this clonotype itself: What it binds is not known.

This specimen was cultured PBMCs, taken from culture after CMV antigen stimulation. This sequence joins TRBV6-6 and TRBJ2-7, with 11 bases aligning to TRBD2. The TCR sequence derives from a human donor in good health (CMV status not recorded). Some clones in this sample may be carry-over from other donors' samples. CDR3 amino acids: CASSLLAGVIGEQYF. Here the CDR3 DNA reads TGTGCCAGCAGTCTACTAGCGGGAGTTATCGGCGAGCAGTACTTC.